These 11 T cell receptor beta chains were all obtained from the same sample, sequenced in a study of blood T cell repertoires in COVID-19. Clones were read by immunoSEQ multiplex PCR, and TCRdb kept only the in-frame ones, dropping some. The profile shows approximately 210,000 clones, around 82% of them singletons. Sequenced: peripheral blood. These receptors all come from a woman in her thirties or forties with active or convalescent COVID-19.

This rearrangement joins TRBV19 to TRBJ1-1; 7 bases align to TRBD1. Germline V gene data show CDR1 as LNHDA and CDR2 as SQIVND (reference sequence). V was clipped by 9 bases and J by 4 bases; unmatched bases: 11. The CDR3 consists of 14 residues. The CDR3 is CARTDRVGGTEAFF. The CDR3 DNA sequence: TGTGCCAGGACCGACAGGGTCGGCGGCACTGAAGCTTTCTTT.

The J gene is TRBJ1-4, the V gene TRBV6-5; the D gene is possibly TRBD1 (6 bases). CDR3 length: 14 residues. Germline V CDR1 and CDR2: MNHEY, SVGAGI. Trimming took 7 bases from V and 8 from J, leaving 17 bases between them. The CDR3 region has the DNA TGTGCCAGCAAACTACAGGGTTCCTACGAAAAACTGTTTTTT. Residues: CASKLQGSYEKLFF.

The V call is TRBV3-1 (or the pseudogene TRBV3-2), the J call TRBJ1-1; TRBD1 might be the D (6 bases). Between the trimmed V and J ends, which lost 4 bases and 7 bases, there was a span of 10 bases. CDR1 is LGHDT and CDR2 is YNNKEL in the germline V gene (reference sequence). There are 12 residues in the CDR3. The CDR3, as DNA: TGTGCCAGCAGCCGAAGACAGGTTGAAGCTTTCTTT. It codes for CASSRRQVEAFF.

The chain is built from TRBV7-9 and TRBJ1-1; 7 bases match TRBD1. The CDR3 has 13 residues. Losses at the gene ends were 5 bases for V and 6 bases for J; bases not matched to a gene: 6. Germline lookup yields CDR1 SEHNR and CDR2 FQNEAQ (reference sequence). Written as DNA, the CDR3 is TGTGCCAGCAGCCTGGACAGGATAGCTGAAGCTTTCTTT. Protein sequence: CASSLDRIAEAFF.

The chain recombines TRBV5-1 with TRBJ2-7; 8 nucleotides agree with TRBD1. Trimming cost V 4 bases and J 0 bases; bases outside gene matches: 6. This CDR3 has 15 residues. The germline V gene encodes CDR1 SGHRS and CDR2 YFSETQ. Here the CDR3 DNA reads TGCGCCAGCAGCGAGTGGACAGGGAGCTCCTACGAGCAGTACTTC. Encoded protein: CASSEWTGSSYEQYF.

This clone was found a few times. CDR3 region: CASSLEHRGQDGYTF. CDR3 coding DNA: TGTGCCAGCAGCTTAGAGCACAGGGGGCAGGATGGCTACACCTTC. The gene calls are TRBV11-2 and TRBJ1-2; 9 bases are shared with TRBD1. CDR3 length: 15 residues. V trimming: 0 bases; J trimming: 6 bases; junction bases outside the gene matches: 5. Germline CDR1 reads SGHAT; CDR2 reads FQNNGV.

A single count supports this clone. V gene TRBV11-3 combines with J gene TRBJ2-7, with TRBD2 identical over 10 bases. CDR3 size: 15 residues. Germline CDR1 is SGHNT and CDR2 is YENEEA. Unmatched junction bases numbered 3, after V lost 2 bases and J lost 2 bases. The CDR3 coding sequence is TGTGCCAGCAGCTTATTCCTAGCGGGGGCCTACGAGCAGTACTTC. It is translated as CASSLFLAGAYEQYF.

The chain couples TRBV5-1 to TRBJ2-1, with 9 nucleotides matching TRBD1. This CDR3 contains 15 residues. V shed 9 bases, J shed 4 bases, and the junction held 11 bases outside the gene matches. Germline CDR1 and CDR2: SGHRS and YFSETQ. The CDR3 nucleotides read TGCGCCACTAGACCCGGGACAGGGCAGTACAATGAGCAGTTCTTC. Amino acid sequence: CATRPGTGQYNEQFF.

The chain links TRBV24-1 to TRBJ1-4, with 8 bases lining up with TRBD1. The germline CDR1 and CDR2 sequences are KGHDR and SFDVKD. There are 16 residues in the CDR3. After removal of 3 bases from V and 6 bases from J, the junction contained 8 bases not matched to a gene. CDR3 DNA sequence: TGTGCCACCAGTGATAATTCGGCAGGGGGCGATGAAAAACTGTTTTTT. It specifies CATSDNSAGGDEKLFF.

The chain combines TRBV7-9 with TRBJ1-4; D gene uncertain. CDR1 SEHNR and CDR2 FQNEAQ come from the germline V gene (reference sequence). V was shortened by 1 base and J by 5 bases, with 11 bases between the two germline ends. The CDR3 is 15 residues long. CDR3 in DNA: TGTGCCAGCAGCTTAGGACAACTGCAGAATGAAAAACTGTTTTTT. Its translation: CASSLGQLQNEKLFF.

DNA for the CDR3: TGTGCCAGCAGTCTACAGGATAAGCCCCAGCATTTT. As protein: CASSLQDKPQHF. V usage is TRBV6-2 or TRBV6-3 and J usage is TRBJ1-5; TRBD1 might be the D (5 bases). V was trimmed by 5 bases and J by 8 bases, leaving 10 bases between them. The CDR3 totals 12 residues. Per the germline V gene, CDR1 is MNHEY and CDR2 is SVGEGT.